This is a list of T cell receptor beta chains from one sample in a study of immune characterization of retroperitoneal liposarcoma. TCRdb re-analysed the PCR reads in MiXCR, keeping a single row per CDR3 protein. The sample records 12,000 or so distinct CDR3 sequences, approximately 26% being singletons. Sequencing was carried out using tumor tissue. The receptor set was obtained from a female donor with retroperitoneal liposarcoma. Each CDR3 is given with its conserved first and last residue. D genes are given only for firm matches. Part of the rows lack a size; the others show once, few, many or a class for expanded clones.

abundance,v_gene,d_gene,j_gene,CDR3nt,CDR3aa
few,TRBV27,NA,TRBJ2-5,TGTGCCAGCAGTCCCCGAGGACAGCGGGAGACCCAGTACTTC,CASSPRGQRETQYF
medium-sized,TRBV6-1,NA,TRBJ1-6,TGTGCCAGCAACGACTATAATTCACCCCTCCACTTT,CASNDYNSPLHF
NA,TRBV6-5,NA,TRBJ2-1,TGTGCCAGCAGGTACCTCGAGGGCTTCGAGACCCAGTTCTTC,CASRYLEGFETQFF
medium-sized,TRBV7-2,TRBD1,TRBJ2-1,TGTGCCAGCAGCCGGGGACAGGGGGGACTCTCCTACGAGCAGTTCTTC,CASSRGQGGLSYEQFF
few,TRBV12-3/TRBV12-4,NA,TRBJ2-5,TGTGCCAGCAGTCTGGAGGTAGGGCAGACCCAGTACTTC,CASSLEVGQTQYF
NA,TRBV10-2,NA,TRBJ2-2,TGCGCCAGCACTCCAGGGGGGGCCGACACCGGGGAGCTGTTTTTT,CASTPGGADTGELFF
few,TRBV11-2,NA,TRBJ2-7,TGTGCCAGCAGCTCTAGACAGTACGAGCAGTACTTC,CASSSRQYEQYF
NA,TRBV6-1,NA,TRBJ2-1,TGTGCCAGCAGTGAATACAGCAATGAGCAGTTCTTC,CASSEYSNEQFF
many,TRBV6-1,NA,TRBJ1-2,TGTGCCAGCAGCGCCGAATTCCGGTCAGGAGTTTCAGGCTACACCTTC,CASSAEFRSGVSGYTF
NA,TRBV6-5,NA,TRBJ2-7,TGTGCCAGCAGTTACTCGGGGCCCCTGGACGAGCAGTACTTC,CASSYSGPLDEQYF
medium-sized,TRBV12-3/TRBV12-4,NA,TRBJ2-7,TGTGCCAGCAGTTTCTCCGGGAGAAGGAACGAGCAGTACTTC,CASSFSGRRNEQYF
NA,TRBV12-3/TRBV12-4,NA,TRBJ2-1,TGTGCCAGCAGCCCGGAGGGGTTCTACGAGCAGTTCTTC,CASSPEGFYEQFF
medium-sized,TRBV7-2,NA,TRBJ2-5,TGTGCCAGCAGCTTAAACCAAGAGACCCAGTACTTC,CASSLNQETQYF
many,TRBV12-3/TRBV12-4,TRBD2,TRBJ2-5,TGTGCCAGCAGCCCACTAGCGGGGATTATGCGAGATGAGCAGTACTTC,CASSPLAGIMRDEQYF
few,TRBV12-3/TRBV12-4,TRBD1,TRBJ1-2,TGTGCCAGCAGACCCCCAGGACAGGGATTTTATGGCTACACCTTC,CASRPPGQGFYGYTF
NA,TRBV6-1,TRBD1,TRBJ1-2,TGTGCCAGCAGTGAGGACAGGGGGGCGGGTGGTGGCTACACCTTC,CASSEDRGAGGGYTF
many,TRBV6-1,NA,TRBJ1-1,TGTGCCAGCGCTACAAGGGAAGTTGCTTACACTGAAGCTTTCTTT,CASATREVAYTEAFF
medium-sized,TRBV7-2,NA,TRBJ2-1,TGTGCCAGCAGCCCTACTAGTTACGAGCAGTTCTTC,CASSPTSYEQFF
NA,TRBV7-6,NA,TRBJ2-1,TGTGCCAGCAGCTTAGGGGTGAGTGGAGAGCAGTTCTTC,CASSLGVSGEQFF
many,TRBV12-3/TRBV12-4,NA,TRBJ2-7,TGTGCCAGCACCTTCCGGACCCGAGGGATTAGCTCCTACAATGAGCAGTACTTC,CASTFRTRGISSYNEQYF
NA,TRBV5-3,NA,TRBJ2-3,TGTGCCAGCAGCTTGGGCTCAACAGGGATCACAGATACGCAGTATTTT,CASSLGSTGITDTQYF
NA,TRBV7-8,TRBD1,TRBJ1-4,TGTGCCAGCAGCACCAGGGGGCGCAGGGAAAAACTGTTTTTT,CASSTRGRREKLFF
NA,TRBV12-3/TRBV12-4,TRBD2,TRBJ2-1,TGTGCCAGCAGTACCGCCGGGACTAGCGGTTCCTACAATGAGCAGTTCTTC,CASSTAGTSGSYNEQFF
NA,TRBV6-1,TRBD2,TRBJ2-1,TGTGCCAGCAGTGAACTGGGCGGGAGTTACAATGAGCAGTTCTTC,CASSELGGSYNEQFF
many,TRBV12-3/TRBV12-4,NA,TRBJ2-1,TGTGCCAGCAGTTTAGAGGGGGTTGAGCAGTTCTTC,CASSLEGVEQFF
many,TRBV6-1,NA,TRBJ2-5,TGTGCCAGCAGTCTCTATCAAGAGACCCAGTACTTC,CASSLYQETQYF
NA,TRBV6-1,TRBD1,TRBJ2-7,TGTGCCAGCAGTGAAGGGACAGGGGGCTCCTACGAGCAGTACTTC,CASSEGTGGSYEQYF
many,TRBV27,TRBD1,TRBJ2-6,TGTGCCAGCAGTCCGGGACAGGGACTAATTACTGGGGCCAACGTCCTGACTTTC,CASSPGQGLITGANVLTF
many,TRBV7-2,TRBD1,TRBJ2-5,TGTGCCAGCAGCGCCGACAGGGGGGCCTACAATGAGCAGTACTTC,CASSADRGAYNEQYF
many,TRBV6-1,NA,TRBJ1-1,TGTGCCAGCAGCCAAAGAGAGGGCGTACCTGAAGCTTTCTTT,CASSQREGVPEAFF
medium-sized,TRBV12-3/TRBV12-4,TRBD1,TRBJ2-1,TGTGCCAGCAGTTGGGGGGACAGGGAGTCTGAGACCCAGTTCTTC,CASSWGDRESETQFF
few,TRBV10-1,NA,TRBJ1-5,TGCGCCAGCAGTGAGGGGTATAGCAATCAGCCCCAGCATTTT,CASSEGYSNQPQHF
NA,TRBV19,NA,TRBJ2-1,TGTGCCAGTAGCGTACAGGTGTCCAATAGTGAGCAGTTCTTC,CASSVQVSNSEQFF
NA,TRBV6-5,TRBD2,TRBJ2-7,TGTGCCAGCAGTTACGGTGCTAGCGGGAGGTCCTACGAGCAGTACTTC,CASSYGASGRSYEQYF
NA,TRBV25-1,NA,TRBJ1-2,TGTGCCAGCAGTGGGCAGACAGGTAGCTATGGCTACACCTTC,CASSGQTGSYGYTF
few,TRBV27,TRBD1,TRBJ1-1,TGTGCCAGCAGTTCGACAGGGGGCCGGTACACTGAAGCTTTCTTT,CASSSTGGRYTEAFF
NA,TRBV11-2,NA,TRBJ2-1,TGTGCCAGCAGCTTTTCACAGAGCTCCTACAATGAGCAGTTCTTC,CASSFSQSSYNEQFF
many,TRBV6-1,TRBD2,TRBJ2-1,TGTGCCAGCAGTCTAGCGGGGGGCTACGAGCAGTTCTTC,CASSLAGGYEQFF
NA,TRBV27,NA,TRBJ2-1,TGTGCCAGCAGTTTATCGACCGGCTTTTCCCGAACCTACGAGCAGTTCTTC,CASSLSTGFSRTYEQFF
NA,TRBV6-5,NA,TRBJ2-1,TGTGCCAGCAGTTACACCTCGACAGGACTAGGAGAGCAGTTCTTC,CASSYTSTGLGEQFF
few,TRBV7-2,NA,TRBJ2-3,TGTGCCAGCAGCTTAGTCGTGGGCGGCCCGAATACGCAGTATTTT,CASSLVVGGPNTQYF
medium-sized,TRBV7-8,NA,TRBJ2-1,TGTGCCAGCAGCTTAGGGGCAGGTATCCACGAGCAGTTCTTC,CASSLGAGIHEQFF
large,TRBV6-5,NA,TRBJ2-5,TGTGCCAGCAGTTACCTCCGGGCCGTCGAGACCCAGTACTTC,CASSYLRAVETQYF
NA,TRBV6-1,NA,TRBJ2-3,TGTGCCAGCAGTGAAGCTGGGTTAGATACGCAGTATTTT,CASSEAGLDTQYF
many,TRBV7-6,NA,TRBJ2-5,TGTGCCAGCAGCCTGGTGGCGGAGCGAGGGGAGACCCAGTACTTC,CASSLVAERGETQYF
few,TRBV6-1,TRBD2,TRBJ2-1,TGTGCCAGCAGTGAATTTGTCGGGAGGGGAAATGAGCAGTTCTTC,CASSEFVGRGNEQFF
medium-sized,TRBV11-3,NA,TRBJ2-6,TGTGCCAGCAGTCCCCGCGGCGGGGCGTCTGGGGCCAACGTCCTGACTTTC,CASSPRGGASGANVLTF
many,TRBV6-1,NA,TRBJ1-2,TGTGCCAGCAGTTCCGCAACCGCAGGGGCGTCTACTGGCTACACCTTC,CASSSATAGASTGYTF
NA,TRBV6-4,NA,TRBJ2-5,TGTGCCAGCAGTGTGAGTCCCCAAGAGACCCAGTACTTC,CASSVSPQETQYF
few,TRBV11-3,NA,TRBJ2-5,TGTGCCAGCAGCTTGTTCAGGGGCTACAATGAGCAGTACTTC,CASSLFRGYNEQYF
medium-sized,TRBV11-2,NA,TRBJ2-3,TGTGCCAGCAGCTTACCAACAGATACGCAGTATTTT,CASSLPTDTQYF
medium-sized,TRBV6-1,TRBD1,TRBJ2-1,TGTGCCAGCTCCCCCTGGGACAGGGTGTCCTACGAGCAGTTCTTC,CASSPWDRVSYEQFF
NA,TRBV6-1,TRBD1,TRBJ2-1,TGTGCCAGCAGTGTGCAGGGGGCATGGCAAAATGAGCAGTTCTTC,CASSVQGAWQNEQFF
NA,TRBV27,NA,TRBJ2-1,TGTGCCAGCAGTTTGGATGGGCCGGGCTCCTACAATGAGCAGTTCTTC,CASSLDGPGSYNEQFF